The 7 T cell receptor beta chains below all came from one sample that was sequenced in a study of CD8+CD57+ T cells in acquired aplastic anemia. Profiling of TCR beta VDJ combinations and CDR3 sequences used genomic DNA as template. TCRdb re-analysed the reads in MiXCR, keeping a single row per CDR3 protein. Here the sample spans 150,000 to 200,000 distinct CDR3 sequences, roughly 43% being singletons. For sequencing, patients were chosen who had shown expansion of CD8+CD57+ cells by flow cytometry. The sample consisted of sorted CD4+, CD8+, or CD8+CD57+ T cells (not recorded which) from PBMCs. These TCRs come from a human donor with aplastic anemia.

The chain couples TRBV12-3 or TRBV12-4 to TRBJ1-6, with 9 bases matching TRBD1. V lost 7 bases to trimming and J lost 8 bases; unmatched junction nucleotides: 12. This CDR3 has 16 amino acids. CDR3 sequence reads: CASTIGTGRIYSPLHF. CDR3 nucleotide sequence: TGTGCCAGCACCATCGGGACAGGGCGTATCTATTCACCCCTCCACTTT.

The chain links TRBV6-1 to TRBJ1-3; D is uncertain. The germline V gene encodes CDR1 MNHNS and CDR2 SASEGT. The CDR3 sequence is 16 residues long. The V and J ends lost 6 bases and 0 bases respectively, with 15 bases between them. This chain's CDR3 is CASSGTLLSSGNTIYF. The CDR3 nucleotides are TGTGCCAGCAGCGGAACATTGCTCTCCTCTGGAAACACCATATATTTT.

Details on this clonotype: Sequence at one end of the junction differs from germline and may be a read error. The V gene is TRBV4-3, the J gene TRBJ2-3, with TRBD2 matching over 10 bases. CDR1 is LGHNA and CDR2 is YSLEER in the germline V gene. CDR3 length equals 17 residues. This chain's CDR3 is CASSQETSGLSTDTRYF. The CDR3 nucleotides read TGCGCCAGCAGCCAAGAGACTAGCGGGCTTAGCACAGATACGCGGTATTTT.

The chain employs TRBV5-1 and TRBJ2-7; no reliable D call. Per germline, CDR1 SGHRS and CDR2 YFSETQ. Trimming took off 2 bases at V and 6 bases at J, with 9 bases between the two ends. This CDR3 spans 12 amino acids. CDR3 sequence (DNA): TGCGCCAGCAGCTTCTCGGGTGCCGAGCAGTACTTC. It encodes CASSFSGAEQYF.

As DNA, the CDR3 is TGTGCCAGCAAAGGCAATAGCGGGAACTACGAGCAGTACTTC. Translated, it gives CASKGNSGNYEQYF. This chain uses TRBV2 with TRBJ2-7; TRBD2 matches 8 bases. This CDR3 has 14 residues. In germline, CDR1 is SNHLY, CDR2 FYNNEI. After removal of 7 bases from V and 3 bases from J, the junction contained 8 bases not matched to a gene.

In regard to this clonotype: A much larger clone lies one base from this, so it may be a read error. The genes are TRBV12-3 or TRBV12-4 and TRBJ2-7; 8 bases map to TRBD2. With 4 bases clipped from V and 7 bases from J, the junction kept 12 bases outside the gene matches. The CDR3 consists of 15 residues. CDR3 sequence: CASSSRGLVGGEQYF. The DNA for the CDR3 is TGTGCCAGCAGTTCACGGGGACTAGTAGGAGGGGAGCAGTACTTC.

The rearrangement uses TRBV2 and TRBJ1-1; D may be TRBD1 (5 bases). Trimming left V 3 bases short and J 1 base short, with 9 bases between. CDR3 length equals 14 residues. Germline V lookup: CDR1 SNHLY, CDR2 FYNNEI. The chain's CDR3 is CASSDWGTNTEAFF. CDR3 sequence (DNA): TGTGCCAGCAGTGATTGGGGGACGAACACTGAAGCTTTCTTT.